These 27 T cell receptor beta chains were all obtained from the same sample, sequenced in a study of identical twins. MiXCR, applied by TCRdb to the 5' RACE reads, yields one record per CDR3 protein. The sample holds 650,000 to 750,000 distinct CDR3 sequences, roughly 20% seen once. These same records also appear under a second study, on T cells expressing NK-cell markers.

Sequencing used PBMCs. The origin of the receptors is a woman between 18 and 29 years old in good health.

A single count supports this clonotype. The chain's CDR3 is CASSYYPSGANVLTF. The CDR3 coding sequence is TGTGCCAGCAGTTACTACCCCTCTGGGGCCAACGTCCTGACTTTC. The rearrangement joins TRBV6-2 or TRBV6-3 to TRBJ2-6; no reliable D call. The CDR3 spans 15 residues. Germline V CDR1 and CDR2: MNHEY, SVGEGT. Between the trimmed V and J ends, which lost 1 base and 0 bases, there was a span of 4 bases.

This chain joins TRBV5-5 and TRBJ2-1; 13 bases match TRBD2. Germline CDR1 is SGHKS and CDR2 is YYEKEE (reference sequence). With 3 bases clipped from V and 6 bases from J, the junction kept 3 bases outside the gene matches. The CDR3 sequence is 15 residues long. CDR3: CASSWTSGGLNEQFF. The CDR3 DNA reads TGTGCCAGCAGCTGGACTAGCGGGGGCCTCAATGAGCAGTTCTTC.

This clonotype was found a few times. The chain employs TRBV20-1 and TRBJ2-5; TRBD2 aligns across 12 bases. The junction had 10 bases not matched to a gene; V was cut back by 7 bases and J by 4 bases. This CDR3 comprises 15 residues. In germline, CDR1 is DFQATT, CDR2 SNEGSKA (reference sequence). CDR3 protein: CSVILAGGLGETQYF. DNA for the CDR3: TGCAGTGTAATTCTAGCGGGGGGGCTTGGAGAGACCCAGTACTTC.

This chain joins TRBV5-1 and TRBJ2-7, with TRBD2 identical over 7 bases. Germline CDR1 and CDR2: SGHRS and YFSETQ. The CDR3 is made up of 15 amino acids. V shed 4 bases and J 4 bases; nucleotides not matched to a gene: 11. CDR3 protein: CASSRLSGKFYEQYF. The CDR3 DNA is TGCGCCAGCAGCCGTCTAAGCGGGAAGTTTTACGAGCAGTACTTC.

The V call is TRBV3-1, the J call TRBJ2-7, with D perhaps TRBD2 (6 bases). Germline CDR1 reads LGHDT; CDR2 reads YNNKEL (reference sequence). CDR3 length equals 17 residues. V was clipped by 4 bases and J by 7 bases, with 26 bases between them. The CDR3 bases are TGTGCCAGCAGCCCGCAAGGGCCCCCTGGGGGGTATGATGAGCAGTACTTC. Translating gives CASSPQGPPGGYDEQYF.

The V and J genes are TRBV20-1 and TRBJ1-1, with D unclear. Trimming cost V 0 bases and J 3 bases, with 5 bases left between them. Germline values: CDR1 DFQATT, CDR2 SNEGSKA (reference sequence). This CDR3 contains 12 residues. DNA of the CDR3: TGCAGTGCTAGAGATCAGGACACTGAAGCTTTCTTT. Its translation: CSARDQDTEAFF.

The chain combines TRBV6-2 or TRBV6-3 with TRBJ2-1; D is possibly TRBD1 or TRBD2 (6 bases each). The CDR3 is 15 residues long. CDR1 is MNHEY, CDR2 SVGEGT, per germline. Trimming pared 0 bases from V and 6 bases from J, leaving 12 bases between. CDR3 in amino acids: CASSYSGGALNEQFF. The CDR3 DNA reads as TGTGCCAGCAGTTACTCGGGGGGCGCTCTCAATGAGCAGTTCTTC.

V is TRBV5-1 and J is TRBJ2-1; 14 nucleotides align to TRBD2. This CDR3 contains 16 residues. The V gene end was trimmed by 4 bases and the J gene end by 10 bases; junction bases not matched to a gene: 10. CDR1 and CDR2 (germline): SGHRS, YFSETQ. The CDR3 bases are TGCGCCAGCAGCGGTGCCGGGACTAGCGGGAGAAGCGAGCAGTTCTTC. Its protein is CASSGAGTSGRSEQFF.

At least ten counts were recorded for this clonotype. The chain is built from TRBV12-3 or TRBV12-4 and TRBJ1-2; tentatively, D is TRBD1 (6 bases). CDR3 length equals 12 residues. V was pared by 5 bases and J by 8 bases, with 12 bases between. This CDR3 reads CASSAQGYGYTF. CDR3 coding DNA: TGTGCCAGCAGTGCACAGGGTTACGGCTACACCTTC.

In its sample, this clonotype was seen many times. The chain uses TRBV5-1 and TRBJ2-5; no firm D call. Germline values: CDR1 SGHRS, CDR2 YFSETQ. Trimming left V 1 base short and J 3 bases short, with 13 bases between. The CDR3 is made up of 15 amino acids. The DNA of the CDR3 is TGCGCCAGCAGCTTGAGACGCCAGCGAGAAGAGACCCAGTACTTC. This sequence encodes CASSLRRQREETQYF.

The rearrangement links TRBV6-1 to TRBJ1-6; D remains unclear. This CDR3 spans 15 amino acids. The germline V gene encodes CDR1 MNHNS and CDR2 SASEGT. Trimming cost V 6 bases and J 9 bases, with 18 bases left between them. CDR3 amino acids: CASSPLAGPASPLHF. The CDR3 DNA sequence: TGTGCCAGCAGCCCACTCGCCGGGCCGGCTTCACCCCTCCACTTT.

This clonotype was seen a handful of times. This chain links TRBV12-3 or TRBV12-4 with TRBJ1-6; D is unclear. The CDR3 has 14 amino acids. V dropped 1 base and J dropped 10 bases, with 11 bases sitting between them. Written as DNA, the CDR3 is TGTGCCAGCAGTTTAGGAGCGGCCTCGTCACCCCTCCACTTT. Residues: CASSLGAASSPLHF.

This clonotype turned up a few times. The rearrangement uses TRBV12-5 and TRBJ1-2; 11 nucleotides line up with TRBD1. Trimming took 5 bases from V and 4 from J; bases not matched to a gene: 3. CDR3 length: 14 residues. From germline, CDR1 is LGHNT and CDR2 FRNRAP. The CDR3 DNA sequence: TGTGCTAGTGGTATGGGACAGGGGGTCTATGGCTACACCTTC. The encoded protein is CASGMGQGVYGYTF.

CDR3 in DNA: TGCAGTGCTAGAGATTTGTGGGTCCCTGAGCAGTTCTTC. Amino acid sequence: CSARDLWVPEQFF. This chain connects TRBV20-1 to TRBJ2-1; no definite D call. The V end lost 0 bases, the J end lost 9 bases, and 12 bases lay between the germline ends. The CDR3 is 13 residues long. The germline gives CDR1 DFQATT, CDR2 SNEGSKA (reference sequence).

CDR3 coding DNA: TGTGCCAGCAGCGAGGCTAATACGCAGTATTTT. Its protein product is CASSEANTQYF. The rearrangement joins TRBV12-3 or TRBV12-4 to TRBJ2-3; D is ambiguous. Trimming cost V 6 bases and J 7 bases, with 8 bases left between them. CDR3 length: 11 amino acids.

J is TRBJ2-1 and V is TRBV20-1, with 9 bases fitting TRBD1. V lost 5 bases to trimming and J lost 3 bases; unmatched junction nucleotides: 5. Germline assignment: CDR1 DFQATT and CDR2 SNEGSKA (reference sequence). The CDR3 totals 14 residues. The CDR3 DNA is TGCAGTGCTCAGACAGGGGGGGGCTACAATGAGCAGTTCTTC. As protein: CSAQTGGGYNEQFF.

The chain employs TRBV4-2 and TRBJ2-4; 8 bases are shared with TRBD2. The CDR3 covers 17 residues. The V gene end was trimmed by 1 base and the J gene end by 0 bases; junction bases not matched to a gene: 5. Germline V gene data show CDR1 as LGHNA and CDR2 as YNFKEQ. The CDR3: CASSQVGGGLAKNIQYF. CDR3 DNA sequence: TGTGCCAGCAGCCAAGTGGGCGGGGGGTTAGCCAAAAACATTCAGTACTTC.

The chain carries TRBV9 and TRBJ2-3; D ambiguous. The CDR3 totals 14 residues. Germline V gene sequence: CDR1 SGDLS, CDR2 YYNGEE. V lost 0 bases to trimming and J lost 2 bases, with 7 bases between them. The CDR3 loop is CASSVEGFTDTQYF. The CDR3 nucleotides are TGTGCCAGCAGCGTAGAGGGATTCACAGATACGCAGTATTTT. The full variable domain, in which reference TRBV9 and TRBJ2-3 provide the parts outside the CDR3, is DSGVTQTPKHLITATGQRVTLRCSPRSGDLSVYWYQQSLDQGLQFLIQYYNGEERAKGNILERFSAQQFPDLHSELNLSSLELGDSALYFCASSVEGFTDTQYFGPGTRLTVL.

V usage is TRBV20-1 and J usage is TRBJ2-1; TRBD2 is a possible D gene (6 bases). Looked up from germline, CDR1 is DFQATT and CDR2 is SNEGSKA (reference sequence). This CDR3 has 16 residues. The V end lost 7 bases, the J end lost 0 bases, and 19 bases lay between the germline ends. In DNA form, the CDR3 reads TGCAGTGTCAGCGGGTCGGGTCCTAGCTCCTACAATGAGCAGTTCTTC. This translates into CSVSGSGPSSYNEQFF.

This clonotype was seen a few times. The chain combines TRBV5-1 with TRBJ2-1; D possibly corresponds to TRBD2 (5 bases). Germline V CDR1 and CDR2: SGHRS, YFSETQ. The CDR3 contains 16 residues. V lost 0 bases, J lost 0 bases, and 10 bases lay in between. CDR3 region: CASSLEEGSSYNEQFF. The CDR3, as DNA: TGCGCCAGCAGCTTGGAAGAGGGAAGCTCCTACAATGAGCAGTTCTTC.

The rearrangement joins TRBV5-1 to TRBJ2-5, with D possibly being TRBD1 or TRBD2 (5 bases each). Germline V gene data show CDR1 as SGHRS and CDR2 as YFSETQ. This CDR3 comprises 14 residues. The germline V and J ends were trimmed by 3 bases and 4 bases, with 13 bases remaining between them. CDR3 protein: CASSSTGTPETQYF. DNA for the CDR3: TGCGCCAGCAGCTCCACCGGGACCCCAGAGACCCAGTACTTC.

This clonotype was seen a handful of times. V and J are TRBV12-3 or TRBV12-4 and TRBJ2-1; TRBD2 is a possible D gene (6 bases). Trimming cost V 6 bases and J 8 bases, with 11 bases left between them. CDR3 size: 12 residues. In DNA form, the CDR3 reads TGTGCCAGCAGCGGGAGTAAAGATGAGCAGTTCTTC. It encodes CASSGSKDEQFF.

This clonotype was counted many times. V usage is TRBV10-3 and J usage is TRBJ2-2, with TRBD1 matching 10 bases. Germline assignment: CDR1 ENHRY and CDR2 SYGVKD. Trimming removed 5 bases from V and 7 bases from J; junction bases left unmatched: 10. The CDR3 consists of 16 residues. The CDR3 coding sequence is TGTGCCATCAGTCGATCCGGGACAGGGGTTAGCGGGGAGCTGTTTTTT. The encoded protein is CAISRSGTGVSGELFF.

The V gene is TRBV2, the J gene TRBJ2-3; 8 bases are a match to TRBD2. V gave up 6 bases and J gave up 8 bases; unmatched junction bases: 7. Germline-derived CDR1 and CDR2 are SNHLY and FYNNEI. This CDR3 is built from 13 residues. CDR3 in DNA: TGTGCCAGCAGGACTAGCGCCGACGGTACGCAGTATTTT. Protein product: CASRTSADGTQYF.

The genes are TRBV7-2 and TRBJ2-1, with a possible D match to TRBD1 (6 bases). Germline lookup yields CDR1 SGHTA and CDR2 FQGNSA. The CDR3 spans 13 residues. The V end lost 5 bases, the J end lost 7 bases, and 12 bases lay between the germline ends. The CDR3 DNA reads TGTGCCAGCAGCCCACAGGGTTTTAATGAGCAGTTCTTC. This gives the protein CASSPQGFNEQFF.

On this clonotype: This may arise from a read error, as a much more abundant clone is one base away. This CDR3 is CASGSLQGAGELFF. CDR3 bases: TGTGCCAGCGGTTCGCTCCAGGGTGCCGGGGAGCTGTTTTTT. V usage is TRBV12-3 or TRBV12-4 and J usage is TRBJ2-2; TRBD1 might be the D (5 bases). This CDR3 is 14 amino acids long. V lost 8 bases and J 6 bases, leaving 16 bases between the germline ends.

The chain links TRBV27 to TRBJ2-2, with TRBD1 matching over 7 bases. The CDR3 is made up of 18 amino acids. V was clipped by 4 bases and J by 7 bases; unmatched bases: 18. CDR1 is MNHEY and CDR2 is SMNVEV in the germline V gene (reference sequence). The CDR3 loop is CASSSQNKGQLGRGELFF. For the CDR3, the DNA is TGTGCCAGCAGTTCTCAAAACAAGGGACAGCTGGGCCGCGGGGAGCTGTTTTTT.